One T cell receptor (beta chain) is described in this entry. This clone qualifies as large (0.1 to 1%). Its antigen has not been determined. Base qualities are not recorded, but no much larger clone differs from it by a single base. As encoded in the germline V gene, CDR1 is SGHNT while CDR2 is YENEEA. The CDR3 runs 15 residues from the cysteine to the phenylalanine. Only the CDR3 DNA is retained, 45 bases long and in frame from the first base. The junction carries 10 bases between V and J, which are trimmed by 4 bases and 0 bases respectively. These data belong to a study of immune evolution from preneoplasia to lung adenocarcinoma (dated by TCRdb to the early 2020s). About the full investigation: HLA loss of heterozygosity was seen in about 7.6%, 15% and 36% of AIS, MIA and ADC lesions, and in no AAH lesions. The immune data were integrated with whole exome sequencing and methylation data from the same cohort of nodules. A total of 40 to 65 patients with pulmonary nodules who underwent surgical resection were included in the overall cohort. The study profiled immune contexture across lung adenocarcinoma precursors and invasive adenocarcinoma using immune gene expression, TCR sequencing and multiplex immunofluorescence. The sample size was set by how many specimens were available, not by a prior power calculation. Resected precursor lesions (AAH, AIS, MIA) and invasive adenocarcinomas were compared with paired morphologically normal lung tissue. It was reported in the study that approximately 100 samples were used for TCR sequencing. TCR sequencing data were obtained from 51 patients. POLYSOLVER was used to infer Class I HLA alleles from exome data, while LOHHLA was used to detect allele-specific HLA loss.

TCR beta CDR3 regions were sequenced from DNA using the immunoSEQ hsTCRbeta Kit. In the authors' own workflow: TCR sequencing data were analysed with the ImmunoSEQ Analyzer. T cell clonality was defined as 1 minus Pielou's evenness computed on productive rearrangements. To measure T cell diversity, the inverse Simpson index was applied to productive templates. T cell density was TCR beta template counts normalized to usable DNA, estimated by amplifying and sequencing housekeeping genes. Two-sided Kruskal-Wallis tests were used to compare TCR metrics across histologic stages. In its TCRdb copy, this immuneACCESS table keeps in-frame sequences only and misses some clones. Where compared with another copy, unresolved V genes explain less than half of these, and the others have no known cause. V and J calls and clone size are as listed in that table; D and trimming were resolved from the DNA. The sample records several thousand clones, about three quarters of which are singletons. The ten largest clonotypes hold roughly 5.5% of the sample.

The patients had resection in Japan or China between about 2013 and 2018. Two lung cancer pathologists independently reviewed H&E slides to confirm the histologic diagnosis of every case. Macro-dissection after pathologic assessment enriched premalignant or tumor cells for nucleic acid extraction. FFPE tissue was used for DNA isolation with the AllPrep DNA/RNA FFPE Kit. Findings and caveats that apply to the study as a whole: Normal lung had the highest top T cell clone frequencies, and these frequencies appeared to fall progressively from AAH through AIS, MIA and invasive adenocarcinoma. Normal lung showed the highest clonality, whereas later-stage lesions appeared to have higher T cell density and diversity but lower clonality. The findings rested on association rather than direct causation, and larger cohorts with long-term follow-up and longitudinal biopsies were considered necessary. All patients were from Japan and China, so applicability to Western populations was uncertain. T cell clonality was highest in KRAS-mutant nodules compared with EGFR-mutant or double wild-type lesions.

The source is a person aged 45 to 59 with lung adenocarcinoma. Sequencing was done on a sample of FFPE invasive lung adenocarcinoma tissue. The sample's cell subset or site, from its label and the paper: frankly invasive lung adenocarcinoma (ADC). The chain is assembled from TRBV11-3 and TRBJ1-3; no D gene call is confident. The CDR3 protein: CASSSQSPSGNTIYF. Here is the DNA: TGTGCCAGCAGCTCCCAGAGCCCCTCTGGAAACACCATATATTTT.